The clone carrying this T cell receptor (beta chain) was seen at least ten times. Its antigen remains unknown. The CDR3 is 13 amino acids. Germline V gene lookup returns CDR1 LGHDT and CDR2 YNNKEL (reference sequence). The V gene lost 2 bases and the J gene lost 9 bases, with 11 bases spanning the gap. Molecular barcoded adaptors covering alpha/delta and beta/gamma chains were used on 400 to 450 ng RNA. MiXCR, run by TCRdb on the reads, gives a single entry per CDR3 protein. This sample has about 90,000 distinct CDR3 sequences, with over 9% found just once. The record originates from a study of read filtering for tumor transcriptome and immune sequencing. Study context: Among patients, approximately 17 were male and about 15 female, aged about 45 to 90 (mean around 61). Whole-transcriptome libraries were prepared after DNase treatment.

Study-wide findings and caveats: Single-read clonotypes: approximately 87% of IR-seq clonotypes (about 3.5% of reads), roughly 70% of RNA-seq clonotypes (44.6% of reads).

The sample taken for sequencing was a population of CD138-negative cells sorted from bone marrow. The source is a donor aged 40 or older with multiple myeloma. This sequence joins TRBV3-1 and TRBJ2-1, with a tentative D call TRBD1 (6 bases). For the CDR3, the DNA is TGTGCCAGCAGCCAAATCGTAGGGGGTGAGCAGTTCTTC. Residues: CASSQIVGGEQFF.